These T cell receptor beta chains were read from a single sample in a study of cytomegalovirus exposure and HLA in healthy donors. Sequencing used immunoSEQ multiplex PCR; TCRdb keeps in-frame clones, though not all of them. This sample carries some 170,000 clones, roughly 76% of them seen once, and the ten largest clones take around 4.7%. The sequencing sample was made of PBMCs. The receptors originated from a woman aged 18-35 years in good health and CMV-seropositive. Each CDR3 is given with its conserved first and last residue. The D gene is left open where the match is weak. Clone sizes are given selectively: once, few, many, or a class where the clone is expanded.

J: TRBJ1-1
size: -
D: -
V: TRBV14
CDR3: CASSQVTLGQRTEAFF
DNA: TGTGCCAGCAGCCAAGTTACCCTTGGACAACGCACTGAAGCTTTCTTT

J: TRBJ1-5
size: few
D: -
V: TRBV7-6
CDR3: CASSLWAGLNQPQHF
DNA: TGTGCCAGCAGCTTGTGGGCAGGTCTCAATCAGCCCCAGCATTTT

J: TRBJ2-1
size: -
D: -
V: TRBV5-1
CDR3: CASSLFGGEFTYNEQFF
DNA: TGCGCCAGCAGCTTATTCGGTGGGGAGTTTACCTACAATGAGCAGTTCTTC

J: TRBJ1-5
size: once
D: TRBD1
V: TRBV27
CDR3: CASSSGTGGGQPQHF
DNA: TGTGCCAGCAGTTCTGGGACAGGGGGCGGACAGCCCCAGCATTTT

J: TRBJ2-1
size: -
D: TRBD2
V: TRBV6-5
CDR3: CASSQGLAVMGEQFF
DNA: TGTGCCAGCAGCCAAGGACTAGCGGTGATGGGTGAGCAGTTCTTC

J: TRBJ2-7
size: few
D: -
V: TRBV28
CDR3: CASSSSFPYEQYF
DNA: TGTGCCAGCAGTTCCTCGTTCCCCTACGAGCAGTACTTC

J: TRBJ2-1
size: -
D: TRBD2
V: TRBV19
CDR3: CASIAAGGHNEQFF
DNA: TGTGCCAGTATAGCCGCGGGGGGACACAATGAGCAGTTCTTC

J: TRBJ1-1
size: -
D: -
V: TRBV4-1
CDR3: CASSPLLGRGNTEAFF
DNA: TGCGCCAGCAGCCCCCTCCTCGGGAGGGGAAACACTGAAGCTTTCTTT

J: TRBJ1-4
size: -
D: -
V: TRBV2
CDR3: CASTSSSRSVVEKLFF
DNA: TGTGCCAGCACATCATCCAGCAGGTCGGTGGTTGAAAAACTGTTTTTT

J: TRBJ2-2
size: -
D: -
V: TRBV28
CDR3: CASSPPGEGANTGELFF
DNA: TGTGCCAGCAGTCCCCCCGGAGAGGGCGCGAACACCGGGGAGCTGTTTTTT

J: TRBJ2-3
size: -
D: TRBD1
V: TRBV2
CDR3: CASSDQQGFNPDTQYF
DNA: TGTGCCAGCAGTGATCAACAGGGGTTCAATCCAGATACGCAGTATTTT

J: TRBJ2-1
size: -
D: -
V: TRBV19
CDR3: CASSIRTAGPLMDEQFF
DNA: TGTGCCAGTAGTATACGAACGGCAGGGCCCCTTATGGATGAGCAGTTCTTC

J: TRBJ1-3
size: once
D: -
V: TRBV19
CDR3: CASSIVLGAGNTIYF
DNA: TGTGCCAGTAGTATAGTCCTCGGAGCTGGAAACACCATATATTTT

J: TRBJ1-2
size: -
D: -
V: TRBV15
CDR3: CATSRGTPANYGYTF
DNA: TGTGCCACCAGCAGGGGGACACCAGCTAACTATGGCTACACCTTC

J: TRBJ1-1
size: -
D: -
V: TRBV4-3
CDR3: CASSQFRGSGTEAFF
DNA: TGCGCCAGCAGCCAATTCCGGGGTAGTGGCACTGAAGCTTTCTTT

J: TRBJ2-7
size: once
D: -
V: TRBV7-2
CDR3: CASSSLGMSSSGLSYEQYF
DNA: TGTGCCAGCAGCTCGTTGGGGATGTCGAGTAGCGGCCTCTCCTACGAGCAGTACTTC

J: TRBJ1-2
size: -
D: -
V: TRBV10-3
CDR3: CAISERVNYGYTF
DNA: TGTGCCATCAGTGAGAGAGTCAACTATGGCTACACCTTC

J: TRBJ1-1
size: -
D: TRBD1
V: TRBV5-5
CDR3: CASSFGTGTMNTEAFF
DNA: TGTGCCAGCAGCTTTGGGACAGGAACGATGAACACTGAAGCTTTCTTT

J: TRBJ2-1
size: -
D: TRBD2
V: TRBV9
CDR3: CASSVGASGGADNEQFF
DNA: TGTGCCAGCAGCGTAGGGGCTAGCGGGGGGGCGGACAATGAGCAGTTCTTC

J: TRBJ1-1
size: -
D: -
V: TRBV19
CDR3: CASSIWAREAFF
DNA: TGTGCCAGTAGTATATGGGCCAGAGAAGCTTTCTTT

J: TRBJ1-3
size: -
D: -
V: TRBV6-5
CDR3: CASSYSPTGLGNTIYF
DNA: TGTGCCAGCAGTTACTCGCCGACGGGTCTAGGAAACACCATATATTTT

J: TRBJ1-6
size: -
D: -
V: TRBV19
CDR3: CASNHRENLSPLHF
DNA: TGTGCCAGTAATCACAGGGAGAACCTCTCACCCCTCCACTTT